Listed below are T cell receptor beta chains from one sample, sequenced in a study of blood T cell repertoires in COVID-19. This table comes from immunoSEQ multiplex PCR, and its TCRdb copy is limited to in-frame clones, with some not included. The sample yields 150,000 to 250,000 clones, roughly 79% seen once. The sequenced material came from peripheral blood. The source is a human donor with acute or convalescent COVID-19. The donor label of this sample is uncertain. Both conserved end residues are part of each CDR3. The D gene is left open where the match is weak. Clone size is given for some rows only: seen once, a few or many times, or a class if the clone is expanded.

J	V	size	D	CDR3	DNA
TRBJ1-2	TRBV7-2	.	TRBD1	CASSQGRDQGAYGYTF	TGTGCCAGCAGCCAGGGGCGGGACCAGGGGGCATATGGCTACACCTTC
TRBJ1-1	TRBV7-2	once	TRBD1	CASRLQGGNTEAFF	TGTGCCAGCAGGTTACAGGGGGGCAACACTGAAGCTTTCTTT
TRBJ2-3	TRBV6-5	.	.	CAGRRGAHGTDTQYF	TGTGCCGGTCGACGGGGGGCGCACGGCACAGATACGCAGTATTTT
TRBJ2-7	TRBV5-1	.	TRBD1	CASSLQGQGTYEQYF	TGCGCCAGCAGCTTGCAAGGACAGGGGACCTACGAGCAGTACTTC
TRBJ2-7	TRBV5-1	.	TRBD1	CASSTAGTGGVEQYF	TGCGCCAGCAGCACAGCCGGGACAGGGGGGGTCGAGCAGTACTTC
TRBJ1-2	TRBV2	.	.	CASSEGRGHGYTF	TGTGCCAGCAGTGAGGGCAGGGGCCATGGCTACACCTTC
TRBJ2-1	TRBV11-2	.	TRBD2	CASSDRLASYNEQFF	TGTGCCAGCAGCGATCGACTAGCGAGCTACAATGAGCAGTTCTTC
TRBJ2-3	TRBV6-6	few	.	CASSRTATDTQYF	TGTGCCAGCAGTCGGACTGCAACAGATACGCAGTATTTT
TRBJ1-3	TRBV3-1/TRBV3-2	.	.	CASSQEGRVYGLDTIYF	TGTGCCAGCAGCCAAGAGGGCAGGGTATACGGGTTGGACACCATATATTTT
TRBJ2-7	TRBV6-5	.	TRBD1	CASSYSRQGYEQYF	TGTGCCAGCAGTTACTCGCGACAGGGTTACGAGCAGTACTTC
TRBJ1-2	TRBV6-1	.	TRBD1	CASSQNGQGVGYTF	TGTGCCAGCAGTCAGAATGGACAGGGGGTTGGCTACACCTTC
TRBJ1-2	TRBV4-3	.	TRBD1	CASSQGPGQYGYTF	TGCGCCAGCAGCCAAGGTCCGGGACAGTATGGCTACACCTTC
TRBJ1-5	TRBV3-1/TRBV3-2	.	TRBD1	CASSPLDRGSNQPQHF	TGTGCCAGCAGCCCATTGGACAGGGGGAGCAATCAGCCCCAGCATTTT
TRBJ1-5	TRBV19	.	.	CASSRQPILNQPQHF	TGTGCCAGTAGTCGACAACCTATCCTCAATCAGCCCCAGCATTTT
TRBJ2-7	TRBV9	.	TRBD2	CASSATLAAYEQYF	TGTGCCAGCAGCGCCACACTAGCGGCCTACGAGCAGTACTTC
TRBJ1-1	TRBV6-5	once	.	CASQYARETEAFF	TGTGCCAGCCAATATGCTAGGGAGACTGAAGCTTTCTTT